The 25 T cell receptor beta chains listed next were all sequenced from one sample in a study of somatic mutations in cytotoxic T cells in rheumatoid arthritis. TCRdb's copy holds only in-frame clones and misses some; the assay was immunoSEQ multiplex PCR. Of tens of thousands of clones in the sample, roughly 80% were seen once. Input material: CD8+ T cells sorted from blood. These receptors came from a man aged 35 to 55 in good health.

The chain employs TRBV19 and TRBJ2-7; 7 bases map to TRBD2. Germline V gene sequence: CDR1 LNHDA, CDR2 SQIVND (reference sequence). The CDR3 has 14 amino acids. Losses at the gene ends were 3 bases for V and 4 bases for J; bases not matched to a gene: 6. DNA for the CDR3: TGTGCCAGTAGTATCAGCGGGGTCCCATACGAGCAGTACTTC. Translated: CASSISGVPYEQYF.

The count of this clone is one. The chain uses TRBV27 and TRBJ1-2, with 8 positions matching TRBD1. This CDR3 is built from 13 residues. Trimming at V came to 4 bases and at J to 4 bases, leaving 2 bases not matched to a gene. The germline gives CDR1 MNHEY, CDR2 SMNVEV (reference sequence). Here the CDR3 reads CASSYRGGYGYTF. The CDR3 coding sequence is TGTGCCAGCAGTTACAGGGGGGGCTATGGCTACACCTTC.

The rearrangement links TRBV4-1 to TRBJ2-7; TRBD2 matches 9 bases. J gave up 4 bases and V 3 bases, and 7 bases lay outside the gene matches. Per the germline V gene, CDR1 is MGHRA and CDR2 is YSYEKL. The CDR3 consists of 15 residues. CDR3 region: CASSHRLADTYEQYF. The CDR3 region has the DNA TGCGCCAGCAGCCACCGACTAGCGGACACTTACGAGCAGTACTTC.

This chain connects TRBV14 to TRBJ2-7; D gene ambiguous. The CDR3 extends over 11 amino acids. Germline V CDR1 and CDR2: SGHDN, FVKESK. V lost 1 base and J 7 bases, leaving 5 bases between the germline ends. The CDR3 here is CASSQGMEQYF. CDR3 sequence (DNA): TGTGCCAGCAGCCAAGGTATGGAGCAGTACTTC.

This rearrangement joins TRBV6-6 to TRBJ2-5; D is unclear. The V gene's germline CDR1 is MNHNY and CDR2 SVGAGI (reference sequence). CDR3 size: 13 residues. V was trimmed by 2 bases and J by 1 base, leaving 5 bases between them. CDR3 in DNA: TGTGCCAGCAGTTACCGGACCCAAGAGACCCAGTACTTC. This encodes CASSYRTQETQYF.

This clone has more than one count but fewer than ten. The rearrangement joins TRBV5-5 to TRBJ1-1, with D unresolved. V lost 2 bases, J lost 0 bases, and 8 bases lay in between. Germline V gene sequence: CDR1 SGHKS, CDR2 YYEKEE (reference sequence). The CDR3 length is 14 residues. The CDR3 sequence: CASSFRNMNTEAFF. The CDR3 nucleotides read TGTGCCAGCAGCTTTAGGAACATGAACACTGAAGCTTTCTTT.

The chain couples TRBV9 to TRBJ1-1; 10 bases map to TRBD1. Per germline, CDR1 SGDLS and CDR2 YYNGEE. V gave up 3 bases and J gave up 10 bases; unmatched junction bases: 9. The CDR3 is 14 amino acids. The CDR3 region is CASSGAGQGGTAFF. CDR3 coding DNA: TGTGCCAGCAGCGGAGCCGGACAGGGGGGGACAGCTTTCTTT.

This clone is termed medium-sized. CDR3 DNA: TGCGCCGTGGGGGGGGCTGATCAGCCCCAGCATTTT. Amino acids: CAVGGADQPQHF. The chain uses TRBV10-2 and TRBJ1-5; a weak D match, TRBD1 (6 bases). Germline V gene lookup returns CDR1 WSHSY and CDR2 SAAADI. The CDR3 loop spans 12 amino acids. V lost 11 bases, J lost 5 bases, and 13 bases lay in between.

The chain has TRBV7-9 and TRBJ2-1; D gene ambiguous. The CDR3 runs to 15 residues. Looked up from germline, CDR1 is SEHNR and CDR2 is FQNEAQ (reference sequence). Trimming pared 5 bases from V and 3 bases from J, leaving 14 bases between. In nucleotides, the CDR3 is TGTGCCAGCAGCCAGGTTAAGGCAGGCTACAATGAGCAGTTCTTC. As protein: CASSQVKAGYNEQFF. Full variable domain (remainder filled in from reference TRBV7-9 and TRBJ2-1): DTGVSQNPRHKITKRGQNVTFRCDPISEHNRLYWYRQTLGQGPEFLTYFQNEAQLEKSRLLSDRFSAERPKGSFSTLEIQRTEQGDSAMYLCASSQVKAGYNEQFFGPGTRLTVL.

The rearrangement uses TRBV9 and TRBJ2-7; TRBD2 matches 14 bases. Germline V CDR1 and CDR2: SGDLS, YYNGEE. The CDR3 loop spans 15 amino acids. J lost 7 bases, V lost 4 bases, and 7 bases had no gene match. The CDR3 loop is CASSLGLAGGEEQYF. The CDR3 DNA sequence: TGTGCCAGCAGCCTCGGACTAGCGGGAGGTGAAGAGCAGTACTTC.

This clone was observed once. The V call is TRBV11-2, the J call TRBJ2-1; D unresolved. CDR1 is SGHAT and CDR2 is FQNNGV in the germline V gene. Deletions cut 7 bases from V and 0 bases from J, with 10 bases between. The CDR3 extends over 14 amino acids. CDR3: CASMWGSSYNEQFF. CDR3 bases: TGTGCCAGCATGTGGGGAAGCTCCTACAATGAGCAGTTCTTC.

The chain carries TRBV11-3 and TRBJ2-1, with 9 bases lining up with TRBD1. V dropped 4 bases and J dropped 4; count of bases not matched to a gene: 5. The CDR3 extends over 15 amino acids. Germline V gene sequence: CDR1 SGHNT, CDR2 YENEEA. CDR3 amino acids: CASSSPGTGYNEQFF. In DNA form, the CDR3 reads TGTGCCAGCAGCTCCCCCGGGACAGGGTACAATGAGCAGTTCTTC.

CDR3 in DNA: TGTGCCAGCAGTCCAGGGACAGGCGCCCCCCACGAGCAGTACTTC. Protein product: CASSPGTGAPHEQYF. The chain links TRBV28 to TRBJ2-7; TRBD1 aligns across 8 bases. This CDR3 has 15 amino acids. The trim removed 5 bases at V and 5 bases at J, leaving 11 bases unmatched. The germline CDR1 and CDR2 sequences are MDHEN and SYDVKM.

The chain uses TRBV7-9 and TRBJ2-1; TRBD2 matches at 8 bases. V shed 4 bases, J shed 2 bases, and the junction held 10 bases outside the gene matches. The CDR3 covers 17 residues. The germline gives CDR1 SEHNR, CDR2 FQNEAQ (reference sequence). CDR3 bases: TGTGCCAGCAGCTCTCTTAGGGCGACTAGCGCCTACAATGAGCAGTTCTTC. It is translated as CASSSLRATSAYNEQFF.

The chain recombines TRBV27 with TRBJ2-1, with D tentatively TRBD2 (6 bases). Germline V lookup: CDR1 MNHEY, CDR2 SMNVEV (reference sequence). V lost 7 bases, J lost 2 bases, and 18 bases lay in between. The CDR3 has 16 residues. CDR3 amino acids: CASTLGGAGTYNEQFF. The CDR3 DNA follows: TGTGCCAGCACCTTAGGAGGGGCTGGGACCTACAATGAGCAGTTCTTC.

V gene TRBV5-1 combines with J gene TRBJ2-7; 9 nucleotides agree with TRBD1. The germline V gene has CDR1 SGHRS and CDR2 YFSETQ. The CDR3 has 14 residues. After removal of 1 base from V and 2 bases from J, the junction contained 1 base not matched to a gene. The CDR3: CASSLRQGAYEQYF. The CDR3 DNA sequence: TGCGCCAGCAGCTTGAGACAGGGGGCCTACGAGCAGTACTTC.

This chain joins TRBV7-9 and TRBJ2-3; D uncertain. Trimming pared 4 bases from V and 2 bases from J, leaving 10 bases between. From germline, CDR1 is SEHNR and CDR2 FQNEAQ (reference sequence). The CDR3 length is 14 residues. This CDR3 is CASSSRQVTDTQYF. DNA of the CDR3: TGTGCCAGCAGCTCGCGGCAAGTCACAGATACGCAGTATTTT.

The chain has TRBV29-1 and TRBJ1-2, with 9 positions matching TRBD1. The CDR3 extends over 11 amino acids. Germline values: CDR1 SQVTM, CDR2 ANQGSEA. After removal of 8 bases from V and 6 bases from J, the junction contained 4 bases not matched to a gene. CDR3 DNA: TGCAGCTCTGACAGGGGGGATGGCTACACCTTC. Amino acids: CSSDRGDGYTF.

The gene calls are TRBV9 and TRBJ2-1, with D perhaps being TRBD1 or TRBD2 (5 bases each). The CDR3 is 18 residues long. Trimming took 0 bases from V and 0 from J, leaving 16 bases between them. Germline-derived CDR1 and CDR2 are SGDLS and YYNGEE. This chain's CDR3 is CASSVVGTNNSSYNEQFF. The DNA for the CDR3 is TGTGCCAGCAGCGTAGTAGGGACCAATAACAGCTCCTACAATGAGCAGTTCTTC.

The chain carries TRBV7-9 and TRBJ2-7; possibly TRBD2 for D (7 bases). The V gene lost 5 bases and the J gene lost 5 bases, with 16 bases spanning the gap. CDR3 length equals 14 residues. Per the germline V gene, CDR1 is SEHNR and CDR2 is FQNEAQ (reference sequence). CDR3 nucleotides: TGTGCCAGCAGCCCCACTCCGGGGGGCGACGAGCAGTACTTC. As protein: CASSPTPGGDEQYF.

The chain combines TRBV15 with TRBJ1-1; unclear D gene. The V end lost 2 bases, the J end lost 4 bases, and 8 bases lay between the germline ends. CDR1 and CDR2 from the germline V gene are LNHNV and YYDKDF (reference sequence). The CDR3 spans 13 residues. CDR3 sequence reads: CATSRHSSTEAFF. As DNA, the CDR3 is TGTGCCACCAGCAGACATAGTAGCACTGAAGCTTTCTTT.

The V and J genes are TRBV27 and TRBJ2-7; tentatively, D is TRBD1 or TRBD2 (5 bases each). The germline V and J ends were trimmed by 7 bases and 3 bases, with 13 bases remaining between them. In germline, CDR1 is MNHEY, CDR2 SMNVEV (reference sequence). The CDR3 has 13 residues. The DNA for the CDR3 is TGTGCCAGCACCCCCCGGGGCGGCTACGAGCAGTACTTC. This codes for CASTPRGGYEQYF.

The V gene is TRBV5-1, the J gene TRBJ2-7, with a tentative D call TRBD2 (5 bases). Germline V gives CDR1 SGHRS, CDR2 YFSETQ. The CDR3 totals 12 residues. Trimming removed 0 bases from V and 6 bases from J, with 7 bases in between. The chain's CDR3 is CASSLAGGEQYF. The CDR3 DNA follows: TGCGCCAGCAGCTTGGCTGGAGGCGAGCAGTACTTC.

Only one count was recorded for this clone. The rearrangement joins TRBV6-5 to TRBJ2-6; D may match TRBD1 or TRBD2 (5 bases each). CDR1 is MNHEY and CDR2 is SVGAGI in the germline V gene. The CDR3 extends over 16 amino acids. The germline V and J ends were trimmed by 1 base and 2 bases, with 9 bases remaining between them. The CDR3 sequence is CASSYFRDAGANVLTF. CDR3 nucleotide sequence: TGTGCCAGCAGTTACTTCAGGGACGCTGGGGCCAACGTCCTGACTTTC.

V gene TRBV5-6 combines with J gene TRBJ2-7; D unresolved. Trimming stripped 2 bases from V and 1 base from J, with 4 bases between. From germline, CDR1 is SGHDT and CDR2 YYEEEE. This CDR3 has 12 amino acids. The CDR3 coding sequence is TGTGCCAGCAGCTTCGGTTCCTACGAGCAGTACTTC. Residues: CASSFGSYEQYF.